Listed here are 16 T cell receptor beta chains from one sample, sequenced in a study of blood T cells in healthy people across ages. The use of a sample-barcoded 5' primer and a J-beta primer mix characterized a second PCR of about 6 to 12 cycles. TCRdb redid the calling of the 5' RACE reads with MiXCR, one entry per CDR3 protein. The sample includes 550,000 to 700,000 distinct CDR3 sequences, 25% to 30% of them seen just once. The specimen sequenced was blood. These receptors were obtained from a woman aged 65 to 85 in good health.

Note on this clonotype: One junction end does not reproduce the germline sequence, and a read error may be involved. This CDR3 is CSAGIASYERYF. Here the CDR3 DNA reads TGCAGCGCAGGTATTGCCTCCTACGAGCGGTACTTC. J is TRBJ2-7 and V is TRBV29-1; D remains unclear. The CDR3 has 12 amino acids. Germline values: CDR1 SQVTM, CDR2 ANQGSEA.

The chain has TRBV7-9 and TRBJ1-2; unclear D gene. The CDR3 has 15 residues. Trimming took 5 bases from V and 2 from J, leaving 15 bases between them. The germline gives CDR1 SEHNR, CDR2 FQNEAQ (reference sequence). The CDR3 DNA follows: TGTGCCAGCAGCGTACCATGGACCGCCAACTATGGCTACACCTTC. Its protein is CASSVPWTANYGYTF.

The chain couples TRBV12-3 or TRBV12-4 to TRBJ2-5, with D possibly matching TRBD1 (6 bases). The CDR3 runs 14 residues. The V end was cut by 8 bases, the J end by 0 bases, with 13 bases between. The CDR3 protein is CASLETGNQETQYF. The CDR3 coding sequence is TGTGCCAGCCTAGAGACAGGCAACCAAGAGACCCAGTACTTC.

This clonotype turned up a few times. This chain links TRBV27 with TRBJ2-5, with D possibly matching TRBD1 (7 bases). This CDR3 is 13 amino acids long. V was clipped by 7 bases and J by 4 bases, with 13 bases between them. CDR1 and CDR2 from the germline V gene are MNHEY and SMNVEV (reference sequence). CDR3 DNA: TGTGCCAGCACGCACCAGGGGGGAGAGACCCAGTACTTC. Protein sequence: CASTHQGGETQYF.

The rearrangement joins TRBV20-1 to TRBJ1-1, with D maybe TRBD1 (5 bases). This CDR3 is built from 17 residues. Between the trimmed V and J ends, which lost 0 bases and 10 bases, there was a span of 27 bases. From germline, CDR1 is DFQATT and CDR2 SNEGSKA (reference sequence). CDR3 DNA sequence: TGCAGTGCTAGAGACAGAGGAGTCGGGGGGGTCTATGGGGGAGCTTTCTTT. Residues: CSARDRGVGGVYGGAFF.

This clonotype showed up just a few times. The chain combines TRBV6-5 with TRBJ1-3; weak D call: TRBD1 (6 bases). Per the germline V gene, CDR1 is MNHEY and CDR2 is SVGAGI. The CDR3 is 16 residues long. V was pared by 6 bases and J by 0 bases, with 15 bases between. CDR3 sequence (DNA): TGTGCCAGCAGCCCCTCCGGGGGCATCTCTGGAAACACCATATATTTT. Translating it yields CASSPSGGISGNTIYF.

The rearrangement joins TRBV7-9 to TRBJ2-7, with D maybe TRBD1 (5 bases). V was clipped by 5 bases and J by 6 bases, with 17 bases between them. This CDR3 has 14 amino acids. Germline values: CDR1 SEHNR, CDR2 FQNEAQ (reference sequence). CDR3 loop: CASSRAGIKGEQYF. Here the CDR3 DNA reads TGTGCCAGCAGCAGGGCAGGGATCAAGGGCGAGCAGTACTTC.

This CDR3 is CASSQMGNYEQYF. CDR3 sequence (DNA): TGTGCCAGCAGCCAGATGGGGAACTACGAGCAGTACTTC. The chain recombines TRBV3-1 with TRBJ2-1, with D unresolved. The better agreement between TRBJ2-7 and the DNA end casts doubt on the J call. The germline CDR1 and CDR2 sequences are LGHDT and YNNKEL (reference sequence). This CDR3 spans 13 amino acids.

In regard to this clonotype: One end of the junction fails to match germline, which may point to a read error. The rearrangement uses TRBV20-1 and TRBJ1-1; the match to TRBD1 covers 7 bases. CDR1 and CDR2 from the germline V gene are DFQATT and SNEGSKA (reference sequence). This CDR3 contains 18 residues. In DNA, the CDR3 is TGCAGTGCTAGAGATTCGAAGCGACAGGGCGGGTTAGACACTGAAGCTCTCTTT. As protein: CSARDSKRQGGLDTEALF.

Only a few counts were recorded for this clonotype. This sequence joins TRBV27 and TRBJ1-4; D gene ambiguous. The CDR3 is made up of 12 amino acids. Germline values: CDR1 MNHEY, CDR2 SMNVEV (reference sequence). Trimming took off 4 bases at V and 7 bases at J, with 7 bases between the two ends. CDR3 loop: CASSSPGEKLFF. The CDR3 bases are TGTGCCAGCAGTTCCCCGGGTGAAAAACTGTTTTTT.

CDR3 DNA: TGCGCCAGCAGCTTGGTTGGACGGGACTATGGCTACACCTTC. It is translated as CASSLVGRDYGYTF. The chain has TRBV5-1 and TRBJ1-2, with D unclear. V gave up 0 bases and J gave up 3 bases, with 9 bases separating them. The CDR3 is 14 amino acids. The germline V gene encodes CDR1 SGHRS and CDR2 YFSETQ.

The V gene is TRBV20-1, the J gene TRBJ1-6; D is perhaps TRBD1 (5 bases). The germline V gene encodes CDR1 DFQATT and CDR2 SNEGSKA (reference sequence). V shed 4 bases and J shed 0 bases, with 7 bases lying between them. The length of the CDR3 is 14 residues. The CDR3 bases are TGCAGTGCTACGGGGGGCTCCTATAATTCACCCCTCCACTTT. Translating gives CSATGGSYNSPLHF.

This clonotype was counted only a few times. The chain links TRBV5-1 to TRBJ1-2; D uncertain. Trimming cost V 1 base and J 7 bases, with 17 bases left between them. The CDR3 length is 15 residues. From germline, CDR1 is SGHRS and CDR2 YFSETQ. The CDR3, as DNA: TGCGCCAGCAGCTTGAGTGGGTCGGTTGATAGTGGCTACACCTTC. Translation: CASSLSGSVDSGYTF.

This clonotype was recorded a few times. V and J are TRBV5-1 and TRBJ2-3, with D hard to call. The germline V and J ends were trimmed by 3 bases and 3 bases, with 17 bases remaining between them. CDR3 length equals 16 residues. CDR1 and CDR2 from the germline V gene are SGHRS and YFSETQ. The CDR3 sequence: CASSSGLAVGTDTQYF. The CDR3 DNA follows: TGCGCCAGCAGCTCTGGGCTCGCCGTGGGGACAGATACGCAGTATTTT.

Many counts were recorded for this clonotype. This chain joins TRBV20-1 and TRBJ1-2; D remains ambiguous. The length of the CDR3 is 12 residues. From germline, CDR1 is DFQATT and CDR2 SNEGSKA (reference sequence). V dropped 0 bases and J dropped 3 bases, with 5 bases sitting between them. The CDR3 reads CSARDSYYGYTF. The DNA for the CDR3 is TGCAGTGCTAGAGATTCATACTATGGCTACACCTTC.

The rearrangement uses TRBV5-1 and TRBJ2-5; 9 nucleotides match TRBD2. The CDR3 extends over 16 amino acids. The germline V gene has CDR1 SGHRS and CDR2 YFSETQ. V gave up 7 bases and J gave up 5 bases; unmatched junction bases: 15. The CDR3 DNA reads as TGCGCCAGCTTCTGGTTAGCGGGGGAAGGTTCGGAGACCCAGTACTTC. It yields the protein CASFWLAGEGSETQYF.